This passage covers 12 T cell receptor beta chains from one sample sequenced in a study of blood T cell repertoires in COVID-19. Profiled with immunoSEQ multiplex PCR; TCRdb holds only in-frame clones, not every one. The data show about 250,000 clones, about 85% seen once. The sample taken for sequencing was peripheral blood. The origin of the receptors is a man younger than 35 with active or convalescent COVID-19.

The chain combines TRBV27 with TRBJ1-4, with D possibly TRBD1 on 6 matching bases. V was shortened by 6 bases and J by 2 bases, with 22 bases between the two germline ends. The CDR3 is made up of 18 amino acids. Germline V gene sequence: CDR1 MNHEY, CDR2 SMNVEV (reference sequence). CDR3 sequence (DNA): TGTGCCAGCAGCCCCAGGACGTGGGGGGGCCCGACTAATGAAAAACTGTTTTTT. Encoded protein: CASSPRTWGGPTNEKLFF.

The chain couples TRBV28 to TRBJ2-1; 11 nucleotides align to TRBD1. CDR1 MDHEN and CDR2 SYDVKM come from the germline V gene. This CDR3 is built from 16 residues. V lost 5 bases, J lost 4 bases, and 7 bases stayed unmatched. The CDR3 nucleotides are TGTGCCAGCAGTCTTGGGACAGGGGGACGTTACAATGAGCAGTTCTTC. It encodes CASSLGTGGRYNEQFF.

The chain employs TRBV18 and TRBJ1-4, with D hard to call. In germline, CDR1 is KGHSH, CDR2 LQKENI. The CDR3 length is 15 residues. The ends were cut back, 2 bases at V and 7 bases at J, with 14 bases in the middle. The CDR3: CASSPTGITGEKLFF. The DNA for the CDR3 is TGTGCCAGCTCACCAACCGGGATAACGGGTGAAAAACTGTTTTTT.

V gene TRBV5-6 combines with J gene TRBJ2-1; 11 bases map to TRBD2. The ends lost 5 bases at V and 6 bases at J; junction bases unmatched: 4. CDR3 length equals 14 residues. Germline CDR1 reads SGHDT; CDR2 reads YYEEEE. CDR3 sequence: CASSGLAGSNEQFF. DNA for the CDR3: TGTGCCAGCAGTGGACTAGCGGGTAGCAATGAGCAGTTCTTC.

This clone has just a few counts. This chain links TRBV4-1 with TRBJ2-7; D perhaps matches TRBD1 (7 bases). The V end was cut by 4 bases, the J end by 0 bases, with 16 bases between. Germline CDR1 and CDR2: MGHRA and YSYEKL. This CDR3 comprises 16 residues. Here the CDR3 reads CASSRESRDSSYEQYF. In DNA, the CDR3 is TGCGCCAGCAGCCGTGAATCGCGGGACAGCTCCTACGAGCAGTACTTC.

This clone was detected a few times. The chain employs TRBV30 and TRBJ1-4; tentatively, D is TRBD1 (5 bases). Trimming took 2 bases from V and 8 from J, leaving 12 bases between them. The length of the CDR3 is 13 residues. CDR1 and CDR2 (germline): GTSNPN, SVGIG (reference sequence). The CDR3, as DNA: TGTGCCTGGAGTTTCAGGGTTGGAGAAAAACTGTTTTTT. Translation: CAWSFRVGEKLFF.

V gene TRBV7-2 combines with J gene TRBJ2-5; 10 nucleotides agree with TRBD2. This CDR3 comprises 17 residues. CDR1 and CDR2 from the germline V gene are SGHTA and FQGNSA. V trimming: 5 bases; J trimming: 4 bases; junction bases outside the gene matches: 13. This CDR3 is CASSPVISGRAVETQYF. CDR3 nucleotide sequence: TGTGCCAGCAGCCCAGTGATAAGCGGGAGGGCCGTAGAGACCCAGTACTTC. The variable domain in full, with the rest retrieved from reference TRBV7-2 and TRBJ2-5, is GAGVSQSPSNKVTEKGKDVELRCDPISGHTALYWYRQSLGQGLEFLIYFQGNSAPDKSGLPSDRFSAERTGGSVSTLTIQRTQQEDSAVYLCASSPVISGRAVETQYFGPGTRLLVL.

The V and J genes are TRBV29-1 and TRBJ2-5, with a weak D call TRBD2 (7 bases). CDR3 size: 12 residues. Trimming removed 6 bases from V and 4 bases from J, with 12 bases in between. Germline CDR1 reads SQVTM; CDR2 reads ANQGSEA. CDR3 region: CSVLRGGETQYF. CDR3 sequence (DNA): TGCAGCGTGTTGAGGGGGGGAGAGACCCAGTACTTC.

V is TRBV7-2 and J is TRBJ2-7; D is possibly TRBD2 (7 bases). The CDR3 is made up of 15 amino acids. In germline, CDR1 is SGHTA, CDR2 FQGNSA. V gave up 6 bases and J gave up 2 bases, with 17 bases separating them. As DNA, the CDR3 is TGTGCCAGCAGAACTCAGGCGGGGGCCCCCTACGAGCAGTACTTC. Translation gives CASRTQAGAPYEQYF.

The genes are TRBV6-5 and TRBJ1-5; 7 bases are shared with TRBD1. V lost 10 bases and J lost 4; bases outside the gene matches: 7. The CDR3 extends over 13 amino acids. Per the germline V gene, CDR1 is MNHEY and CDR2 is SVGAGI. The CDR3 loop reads CATQGEWNQPQHF. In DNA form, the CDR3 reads TGTGCCACCCAGGGGGAGTGGAATCAGCCCCAGCATTTT.

The CDR3, as DNA: TGTGCCATCAAAGTAGACTCTGGGGCCAACGTCCTGACTTTC. Residues: CAIKVDSGANVLTF. V and J are TRBV10-3 and TRBJ2-6; D uncertain. The V gene lost 7 bases and the J gene lost 0 bases, with 7 bases spanning the gap. Per the germline V gene, CDR1 is ENHRY and CDR2 is SYGVKD. The CDR3 covers 14 residues.

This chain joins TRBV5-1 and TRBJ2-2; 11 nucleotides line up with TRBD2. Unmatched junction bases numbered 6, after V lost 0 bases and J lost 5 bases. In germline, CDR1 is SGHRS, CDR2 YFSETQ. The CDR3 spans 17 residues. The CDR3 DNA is TGCGCCAGCAGCTTGGGGCTAGCGGGAGGAAAAACCGGGGAGCTGTTTTTT. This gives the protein CASSLGLAGGKTGELFF.